Listed here are 26 T cell receptor beta chains from one sample, sequenced in a study of blood T cell repertoires in COVID-19. Method: immunoSEQ multiplex PCR; TCRdb's copy keeps in-frame clones and lacks some. The data show under 200,000 clones, around 80% seen once. Sequenced sample: peripheral blood. Receptors originate from a woman in her seventies with COVID-19, enrolled during active disease.

The chain couples TRBV21-1 to TRBJ2-3; TRBD2, the table's D call, was not compared with the DNA. TRBV21-1 is recorded as a pseudogene. The CDR3 is 18 amino acids. CDR3 in amino acids: CASSKARVRGGFTDTQYF. The CDR3 nucleotides read TGTGCCAGCAGCAAAGCGCGAGTGCGGGGGGGCTTTACAGATACGCAGTATTTT.

The V call is TRBV10-3, the J call TRBJ1-2; 8 nucleotides align to TRBD1. There are 14 residues in the CDR3. Per the germline V gene, CDR1 is ENHRY and CDR2 is SYGVKD. The trim removed 3 bases at V and 4 bases at J, leaving 4 bases unmatched. The CDR3, as DNA: TGTGCCATCAGTGAAGCAGGGGGCAGCTATGGCTACACCTTC. Translating it yields CAISEAGGSYGYTF.

J is TRBJ1-1 and V is TRBV3-1 (or the pseudogene TRBV3-2); perhaps TRBD1 as D (6 bases). V was cut by 5 bases and J by 5 bases, with 18 bases left in between. CDR1 and CDR2 (germline): LGHDT, YNNKEL (reference sequence). The CDR3 totals 15 residues. For the CDR3, the DNA is TGTGCCAGCAGCACCCTCAGGGGACCGCTTACTGAAGCTTTCTTT. This encodes CASSTLRGPLTEAFF.

The V gene is TRBV18, the J gene TRBJ1-1; 8 nucleotides line up with TRBD1. Trimming cost V 4 bases and J 0 bases; bases outside gene matches: 1. The CDR3 sequence is 14 residues long. Germline lookup yields CDR1 KGHSH and CDR2 LQKENI. The DNA for the CDR3 is TGTGCCAGCTCACGGGACAGGTTGAACACTGAAGCTTTCTTT. It encodes CASSRDRLNTEAFF.

This clone appeared once. CDR3 nucleotides: TGCGCCAGCAGGAGGGAGGAGGATCAGCCCCAGCATTTT. Translation gives CASRREEDQPQHF. This chain joins TRBV5-1 and TRBJ1-5, with D hard to call. Germline V gene lookup returns CDR1 SGHRS and CDR2 YFSETQ. The CDR3 sequence is 13 residues long. V lost 5 bases and J lost 5, with 11 bases in between.

The chain combines TRBV5-4 with TRBJ2-5; 8 bases are a match to TRBD2. Germline CDR1 is SGHNT and CDR2 is YYREEE (reference sequence). The trim removed 3 bases at V and 2 bases at J, leaving 6 bases unmatched. The CDR3 runs to 15 residues. The CDR3 is CASSSAGGRQETQYF. In nucleotides, the CDR3 is TGTGCCAGCAGCTCCGCGGGGGGCCGGCAAGAGACCCAGTACTTC.

The chain has TRBV5-5 and TRBJ2-3; unclear D gene. Per the germline V gene, CDR1 is SGHKS and CDR2 is YYEKEE (reference sequence). V was pared by 0 bases and J by 4 bases, with 6 bases between. The CDR3 is made up of 13 amino acids. The CDR3 sequence: CASSLDRPDTQYF. CDR3 nucleotides: TGTGCCAGCAGCTTGGACAGACCAGATACGCAGTATTTT.

The chain couples TRBV18 to TRBJ2-7; 8 bases map to TRBD1. V trimming: 2 bases; J trimming: 0 bases; junction bases outside the gene matches: 6. CDR1 and CDR2 (germline): KGHSH, LQKENI. The CDR3 loop spans 16 amino acids. The CDR3 is CASSPWGQANSYEQYF. Written as DNA, the CDR3 is TGTGCCAGCTCACCATGGGGACAGGCTAACTCCTACGAGCAGTACTTC.

V gene TRBV6-5 combines with J gene TRBJ2-2; D is undetermined. Germline lookup yields CDR1 MNHEY and CDR2 SVGAGI. V was shortened by 6 bases and J by 6 bases, with 5 bases between the two germline ends. The CDR3 totals 11 residues. The CDR3 nucleotides are TGTGCCAGCAGGAGAGCCGGGGAGCTGTTTTTT. It translates to CASRRAGELFF.

This chain connects TRBV4-1 to TRBJ2-3; D is perhaps TRBD2 (6 bases). V shed 0 bases and J shed 10 bases, with 17 bases lying between them. CDR1 is MGHRA and CDR2 is YSYEKL in the germline V gene. This CDR3 is built from 15 residues. CDR3 loop: CASSQERDSLRAQYF. DNA for the CDR3: TGCGCCAGCAGCCAAGAGCGGGACTCCCTAAGAGCGCAGTATTTT.

The chain joins TRBV19 to TRBJ2-2; D might be TRBD1 (5 bases). The CDR3 is made up of 15 amino acids. Germline CDR1 LNHDA, CDR2 SQIVND (reference sequence). Between the trimmed V and J ends, which lost 6 bases and 7 bases, there was a span of 18 bases. CDR3: CASREDRARGGELFF. The CDR3 DNA is TGTGCCAGTAGAGAGGACCGAGCAAGGGGCGGGGAGCTGTTTTTT.

The chain employs TRBV30 and TRBJ2-2; weak D call: TRBD2 (5 bases). CDR1 is GTSNPN, CDR2 SVGIG, per germline (reference sequence). Trimming cost V 3 bases and J 5 bases, with 7 bases left between them. There are 12 residues in the CDR3. In DNA form, the CDR3 reads TGTGCCTGGAGACGGGGAACCGGGGAGCTGTTTTTT. It encodes CAWRRGTGELFF.

The chain employs TRBV18 and TRBJ1-1, with 7 bases aligning to TRBD1. The CDR3 runs to 16 residues. CDR1 and CDR2 from the germline V gene are KGHSH and LQKENI. With V trimmed by 2 bases and J by 3 bases, 9 bases remained unmatched. CDR3 DNA sequence: TGTGCCAGCTCACCAGGGGCAGGGGGGAGTTACACTGAAGCTTTCTTT. This sequence encodes CASSPGAGGSYTEAFF. The full variable domain, with the rest looked up from reference TRBV18 and TRBJ1-1, is NAGVMQNPRHLVRRRGQEARLRCSPMKGHSHVYWYRQLPEEGLKFMVYLQKENIIDESGMPKERFSAEFPKEGPSILRIQQVVRGDSAAYFCASSPGAGGSYTEAFFGQGTRLTVV.

The V and J genes are TRBV15 and TRBJ1-1; 9 bases line up with TRBD1. CDR1 and CDR2 from the germline V gene are LNHNV and YYDKDF (reference sequence). This CDR3 region has 15 residues. Germline trimming cut 1 base from V and 5 bases from J; bases unmatched to any gene: 5. In DNA, the CDR3 is TGTGCCACCAGCAGAGGTACCGGGACAGGGACTGAAGCTTTCTTT. Translating it yields CATSRGTGTGTEAFF.

The chain has TRBV7-6 and TRBJ2-5; D is uncertain. Germline assignment: CDR1 SGHVS and CDR2 FNYEAQ. V shed 5 bases and J shed 5 bases, with 9 bases lying between them. This CDR3 has 12 residues. This chain's CDR3 is CASSALRETQYF. DNA for the CDR3: TGTGCCAGCAGCGCCCTGAGGGAGACCCAGTACTTC.

The CDR3 spells CASSPSPAGVNEQFF. CDR3 in DNA: TGTGCCAGCAGCCCCTCGCCAGCGGGGGTTAATGAGCAGTTCTTC. The gene calls are TRBV5-4 and TRBJ2-1; TRBD2 aligns across 8 bases. CDR1 and CDR2 (germline): SGHNT, YYREEE (reference sequence). This CDR3 is built from 15 residues. J gave up 7 bases and V 4 bases, and 10 bases lay outside the gene matches.

The CDR3 here is CASSLPDRGYSPLHF. The CDR3 DNA is TGTGCCAGCAGTTTACCCGACAGGGGCTATTCACCCCTCCACTTT. This chain links TRBV28 with TRBJ1-6, with 8 bases identical to TRBD1. V shed 2 bases and J 8 bases; nucleotides not matched to a gene: 5. This CDR3 comprises 15 residues. Germline CDR1 and CDR2: MDHEN and SYDVKM.

This clone showed up just once. The CDR3 spells CASSEQAGLTDTQYF. As DNA, the CDR3 is TGTGCCAGCAGTGAGCAAGCGGGACTCACAGATACGCAGTATTTT. The chain combines TRBV25-1 with TRBJ2-3, with 7 positions matching TRBD2. Looked up from germline, CDR1 is MGHDK and CDR2 is SYGVNS. The CDR3 is 15 residues long. The trim removed 3 bases at V and 2 bases at J, leaving 5 bases unmatched.

The V and J genes are TRBV19 and TRBJ2-3; 10 positions match TRBD2. Losses at the gene ends were 5 bases for V and 2 bases for J; bases not matched to a gene: 4. Germline CDR1 is LNHDA and CDR2 is SQIVND (reference sequence). The CDR3 is made up of 15 amino acids. The CDR3 sequence: CASSAAGGTTDTQYF. CDR3 in DNA: TGTGCCAGTAGTGCAGCGGGGGGGACCACAGATACGCAGTATTTT.

The V gene is TRBV27, the J gene TRBJ1-5; no firm D call. Germline CDR1 is MNHEY and CDR2 is SMNVEV (reference sequence). The CDR3 has 14 residues. The germline V and J ends were trimmed by 2 bases and 2 bases, with 7 bases remaining between them. The chain's CDR3 is CASSLTGGNQPQHF. In nucleotides, the CDR3 is TGTGCCAGCAGTTTAACCGGGGGCAATCAGCCCCAGCATTTT.

J is TRBJ2-1 and V is TRBV2; D is possibly TRBD2 (5 bases). Trimming left V 1 base short and J 7 bases short, with 11 bases between. Germline loops: CDR1 SNHLY, CDR2 FYNNEI. The CDR3 contains 14 residues. CDR3 in amino acids: CASSEEEVLNEQFF. The CDR3 nucleotides are TGTGCCAGCAGTGAAGAGGAGGTATTGAATGAGCAGTTCTTC.

V usage is TRBV11-2 and J usage is TRBJ2-2, with D possibly TRBD2 on 6 matching bases. Deletions cut 8 bases from V and 3 bases from J, with 16 bases between. CDR3 length: 15 amino acids. CDR1 and CDR2 from the germline V gene are SGHAT and FQNNGV. In nucleotides, the CDR3 is TGTGCCAGCCGCGAGGGGACTGATGACACCGGGGAGCTGTTTTTT. This encodes CASREGTDDTGELFF.

The chain recombines TRBV9 with TRBJ2-3; TRBD2 aligns across 12 bases. J was trimmed by 2 bases and V by 5 bases; bases with no gene match: 9. Germline values: CDR1 SGDLS, CDR2 YYNGEE. The CDR3 has 17 amino acids. Here the CDR3 reads CASRHPGLAGLTDTQYF. The CDR3 nucleotides are TGTGCCAGCAGACATCCTGGACTAGCGGGGCTCACAGATACGCAGTATTTT.

The gene calls are TRBV5-5 and TRBJ1-5; TRBD1 might be the D (6 bases). This CDR3 comprises 14 residues. The V gene's germline CDR1 is SGHKS and CDR2 YYEKEE (reference sequence). V lost 2 bases, J lost 4 bases, and 10 bases lay in between. The CDR3: CASSLNQGNQPQHF. CDR3 sequence (DNA): TGTGCCAGCAGCTTAAATCAGGGGAATCAGCCCCAGCATTTT.

In its sample, this clone was seen many times. V usage is TRBV2 and J usage is TRBJ1-1; D possibly corresponds to TRBD1 (5 bases). V lost 9 bases, J lost 3 bases, and 8 bases lay in between. The CDR3 covers 11 residues. Germline V gene sequence: CDR1 SNHLY, CDR2 FYNNEI. The CDR3 protein is CASSGYTEAFF. Written as DNA, the CDR3 is TGTGCCAGTTCAGGGTACACTGAAGCTTTCTTT. Based on the CDR3 plus reference TRBV2 and TRBJ1-1, the full variable domain is EPEVTQTPSHQVTQMGQEVILRCVPISNHLYFYWYRQILGQKVEFLVSFYNNEISEKSEIFDDQFSVERPDGSNFTLKIRSTKLEDSAMYFCASSGYTEAFFGQGTRLTVV.

The CDR3 DNA sequence: TGTGCCAGCAGCTTTGTCGGAGCACCTTACGAGCAGTACTTC. Protein product: CASSFVGAPYEQYF. This chain uses TRBV7-2 with TRBJ2-7, with D unclear. The V gene's germline CDR1 is SGHTA and CDR2 FQGNSA. The V gene lost 3 bases and the J gene lost 4 bases, with 13 bases spanning the gap. CDR3 size: 14 residues.